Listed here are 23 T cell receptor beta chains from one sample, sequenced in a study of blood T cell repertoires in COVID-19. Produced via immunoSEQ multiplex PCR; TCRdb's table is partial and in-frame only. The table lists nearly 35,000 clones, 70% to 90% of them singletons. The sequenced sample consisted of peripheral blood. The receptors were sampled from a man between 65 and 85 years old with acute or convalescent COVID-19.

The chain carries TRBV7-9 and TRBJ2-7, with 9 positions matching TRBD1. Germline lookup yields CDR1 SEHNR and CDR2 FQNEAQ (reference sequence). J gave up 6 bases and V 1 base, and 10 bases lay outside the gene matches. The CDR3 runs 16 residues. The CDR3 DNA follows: TGTGCCAGCAGCTTAGGGGCGGGACAGGGACCTAGCGAGCAGTACTTC. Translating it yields CASSLGAGQGPSEQYF.

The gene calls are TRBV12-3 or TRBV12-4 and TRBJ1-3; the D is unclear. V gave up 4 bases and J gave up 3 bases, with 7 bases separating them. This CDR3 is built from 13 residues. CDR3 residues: CASSSGYGNTIYF. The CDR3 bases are TGTGCCAGCAGTTCGGGGTATGGAAACACCATATATTTT.

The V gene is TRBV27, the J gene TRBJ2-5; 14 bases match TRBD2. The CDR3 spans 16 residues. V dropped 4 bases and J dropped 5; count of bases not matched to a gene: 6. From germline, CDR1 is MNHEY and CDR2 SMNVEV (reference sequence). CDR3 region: CASSSGLAGGRETQYF. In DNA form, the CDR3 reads TGTGCCAGCAGTTCCGGACTAGCGGGGGGCCGGGAGACCCAGTACTTC.

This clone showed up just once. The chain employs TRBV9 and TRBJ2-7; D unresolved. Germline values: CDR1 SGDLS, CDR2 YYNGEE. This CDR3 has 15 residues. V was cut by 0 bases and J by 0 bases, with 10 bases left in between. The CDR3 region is CASSVEAGSSYEQYF. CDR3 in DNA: TGTGCCAGCAGCGTAGAGGCAGGTAGCTCCTACGAGCAGTACTTC.

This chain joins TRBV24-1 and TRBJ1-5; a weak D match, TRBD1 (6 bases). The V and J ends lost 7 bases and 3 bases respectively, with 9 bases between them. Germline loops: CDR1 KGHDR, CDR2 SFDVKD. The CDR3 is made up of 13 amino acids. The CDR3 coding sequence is TGTGCCACCAGAGGACAGTACAATCAGCCCCAGCATTTT. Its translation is CATRGQYNQPQHF.

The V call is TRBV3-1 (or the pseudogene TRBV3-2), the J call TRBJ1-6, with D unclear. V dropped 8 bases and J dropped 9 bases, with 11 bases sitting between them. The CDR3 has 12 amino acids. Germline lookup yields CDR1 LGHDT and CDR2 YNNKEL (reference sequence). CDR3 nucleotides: TGTGCCAGCGGGCAGGTGGGTTCACCCCTCCACTTT. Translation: CASGQVGSPLHF.

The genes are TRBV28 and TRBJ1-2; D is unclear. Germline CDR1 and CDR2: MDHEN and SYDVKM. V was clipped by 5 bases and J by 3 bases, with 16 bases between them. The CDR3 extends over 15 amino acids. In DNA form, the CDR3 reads TGTGCCAGCAGTCCACCCCTTGGGCGATACTATGGCTACACCTTC. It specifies CASSPPLGRYYGYTF.

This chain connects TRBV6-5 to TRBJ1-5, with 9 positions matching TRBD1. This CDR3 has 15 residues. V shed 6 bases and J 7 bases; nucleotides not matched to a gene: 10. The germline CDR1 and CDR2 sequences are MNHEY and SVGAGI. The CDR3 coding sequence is TGTGCCAGCAGCTCTCGACAGGGGGATGTGCAGCCCCAGCATTTT. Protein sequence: CASSSRQGDVQPQHF.

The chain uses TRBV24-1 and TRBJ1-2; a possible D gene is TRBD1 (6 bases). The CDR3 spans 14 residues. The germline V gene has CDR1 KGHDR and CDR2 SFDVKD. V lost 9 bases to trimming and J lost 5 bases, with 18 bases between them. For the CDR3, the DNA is TGTGCCACCCGCCCTTCAGGGGACCCTTATGGCTACACCTTC. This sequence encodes CATRPSGDPYGYTF.

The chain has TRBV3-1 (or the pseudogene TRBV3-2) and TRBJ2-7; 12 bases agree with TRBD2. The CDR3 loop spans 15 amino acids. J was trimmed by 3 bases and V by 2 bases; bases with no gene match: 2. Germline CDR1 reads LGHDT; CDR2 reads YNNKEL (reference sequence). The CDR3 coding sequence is TGTGCCAGCAGCCAACCGGGACTAGCGGGCTACGAGCAGTACTTC. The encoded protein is CASSQPGLAGYEQYF.

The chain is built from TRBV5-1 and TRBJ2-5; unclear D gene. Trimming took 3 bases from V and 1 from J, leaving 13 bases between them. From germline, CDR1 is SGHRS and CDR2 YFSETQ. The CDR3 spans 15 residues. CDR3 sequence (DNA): TGCGCCAGCAGCTCCGGATACAGCCCCCAAGAGACCCAGTACTTC. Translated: CASSSGYSPQETQYF.

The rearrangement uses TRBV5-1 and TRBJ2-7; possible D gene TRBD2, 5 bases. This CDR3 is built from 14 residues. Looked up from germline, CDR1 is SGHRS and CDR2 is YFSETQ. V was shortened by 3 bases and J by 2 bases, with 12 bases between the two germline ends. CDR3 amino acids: CASSWTEGPYEQYF. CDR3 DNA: TGCGCCAGCAGCTGGACCGAGGGCCCCTACGAGCAGTACTTC.

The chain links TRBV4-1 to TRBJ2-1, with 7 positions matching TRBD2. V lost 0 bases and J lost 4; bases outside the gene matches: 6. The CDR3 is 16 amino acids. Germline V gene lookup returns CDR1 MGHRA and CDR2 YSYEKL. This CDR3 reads CASSQDPSGTYNEQFF. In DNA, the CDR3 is TGCGCCAGCAGCCAAGATCCCAGCGGGACTTACAATGAGCAGTTCTTC.

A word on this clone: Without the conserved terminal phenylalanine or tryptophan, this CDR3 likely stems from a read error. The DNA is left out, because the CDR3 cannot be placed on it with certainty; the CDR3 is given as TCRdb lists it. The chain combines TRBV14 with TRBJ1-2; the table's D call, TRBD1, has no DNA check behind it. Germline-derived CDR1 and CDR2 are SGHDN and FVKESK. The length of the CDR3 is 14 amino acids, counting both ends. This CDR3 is CASSRGQGRLATTV.

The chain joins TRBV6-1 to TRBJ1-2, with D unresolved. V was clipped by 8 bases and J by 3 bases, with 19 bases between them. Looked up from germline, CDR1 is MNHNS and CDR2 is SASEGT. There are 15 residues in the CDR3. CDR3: CASLGSSGEDYGYTF. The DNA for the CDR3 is TGTGCCAGCCTCGGTTCTTCCGGAGAAGACTATGGCTACACCTTC.

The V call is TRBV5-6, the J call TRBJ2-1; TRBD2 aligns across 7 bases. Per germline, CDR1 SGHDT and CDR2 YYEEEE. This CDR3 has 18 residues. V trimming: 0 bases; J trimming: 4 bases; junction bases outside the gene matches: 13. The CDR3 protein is CASSLGRRGSAPYNEQFF. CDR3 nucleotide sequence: TGTGCCAGCAGCTTGGGGCGGCGCGGGAGCGCCCCATACAATGAGCAGTTCTTC.

The CDR3 loop is CASSVAGNTIYF. The CDR3 coding sequence is TGTGCCAGCAGCGTAGCGGGAAACACCATATATTTT. The chain joins TRBV9 to TRBJ1-3; D unresolved. The CDR3 consists of 12 residues. Trimming took 0 bases from V and 4 from J, leaving 2 bases between them. The germline gives CDR1 SGDLS, CDR2 YYNGEE.

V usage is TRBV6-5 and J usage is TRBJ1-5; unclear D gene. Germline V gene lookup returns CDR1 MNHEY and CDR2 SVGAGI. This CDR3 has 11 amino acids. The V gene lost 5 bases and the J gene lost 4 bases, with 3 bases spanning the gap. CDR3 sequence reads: CASSLNQPQHF. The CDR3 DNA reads TGTGCCAGCAGTCTAAATCAGCCCCAGCATTTT.

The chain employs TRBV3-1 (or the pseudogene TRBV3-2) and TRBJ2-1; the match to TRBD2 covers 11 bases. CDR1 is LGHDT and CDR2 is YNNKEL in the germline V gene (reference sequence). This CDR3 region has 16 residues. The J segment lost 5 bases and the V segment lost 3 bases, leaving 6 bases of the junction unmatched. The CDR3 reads CASSQLAGGLNNEQFF. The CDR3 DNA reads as TGTGCCAGCAGCCAGTTAGCGGGAGGGCTAAACAATGAGCAGTTCTTC.

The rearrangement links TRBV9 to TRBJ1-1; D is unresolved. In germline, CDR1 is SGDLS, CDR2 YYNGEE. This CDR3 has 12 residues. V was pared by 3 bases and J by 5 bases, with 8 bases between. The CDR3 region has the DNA TGTGCCAGCAGCGGAAGCCGTACTGAAGCTTTCTTT. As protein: CASSGSRTEAFF.

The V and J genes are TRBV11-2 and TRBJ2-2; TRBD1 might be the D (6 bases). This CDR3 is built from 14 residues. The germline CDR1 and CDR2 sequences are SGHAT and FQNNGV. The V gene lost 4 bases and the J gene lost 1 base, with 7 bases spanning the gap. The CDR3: CASSSGQNTGELFF. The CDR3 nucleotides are TGTGCCAGCAGCTCGGGACAGAACACCGGGGAGCTGTTTTTT. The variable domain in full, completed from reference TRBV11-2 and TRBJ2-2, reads EAGVAQSPRYKIIEKRQSVAFWCNPISGHATLYWYQQILGQGPKLLIQFQNNGVVDDSQLPKDRFSAERLKGVDSTLKIQPAKLEDSAVYLCASSSGQNTGELFFGEGSRLTVL.

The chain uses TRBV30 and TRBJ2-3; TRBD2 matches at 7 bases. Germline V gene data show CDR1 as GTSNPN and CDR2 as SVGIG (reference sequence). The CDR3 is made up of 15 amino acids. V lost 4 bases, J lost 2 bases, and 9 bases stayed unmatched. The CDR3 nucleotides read TGTGCCTGGAATAGCCTCGGGGGGTCCACAGATACGCAGTATTTT. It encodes CAWNSLGGSTDTQYF.

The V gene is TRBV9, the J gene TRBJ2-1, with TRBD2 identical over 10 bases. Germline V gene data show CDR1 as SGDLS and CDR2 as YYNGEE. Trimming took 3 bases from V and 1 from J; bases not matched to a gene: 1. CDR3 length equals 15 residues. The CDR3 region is CASSETSGSYNEQFF. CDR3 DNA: TGTGCCAGCAGCGAGACTAGCGGGTCCTACAATGAGCAGTTCTTC. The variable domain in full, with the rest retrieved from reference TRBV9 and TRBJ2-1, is DSGVTQTPKHLITATGQRVTLRCSPRSGDLSVYWYQQSLDQGLQFLIQYYNGEERAKGNILERFSAQQFPDLHSELNLSSLELGDSALYFCASSETSGSYNEQFFGPGTRLTVL.